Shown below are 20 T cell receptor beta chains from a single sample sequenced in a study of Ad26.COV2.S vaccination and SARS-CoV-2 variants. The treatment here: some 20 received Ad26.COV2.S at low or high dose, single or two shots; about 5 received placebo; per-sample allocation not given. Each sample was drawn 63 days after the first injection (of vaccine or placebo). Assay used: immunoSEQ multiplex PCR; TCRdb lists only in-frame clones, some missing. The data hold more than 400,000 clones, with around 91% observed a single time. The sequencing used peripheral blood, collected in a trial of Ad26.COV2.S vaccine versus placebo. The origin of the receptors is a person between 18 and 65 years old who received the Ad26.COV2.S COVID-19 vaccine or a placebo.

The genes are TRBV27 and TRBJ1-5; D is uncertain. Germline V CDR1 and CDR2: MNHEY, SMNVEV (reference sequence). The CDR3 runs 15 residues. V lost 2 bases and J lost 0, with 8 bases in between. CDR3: CASSLDGTSNQPQHF. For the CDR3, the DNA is TGTGCCAGCAGTTTAGACGGAACTAGCAATCAGCCCCAGCATTTT.

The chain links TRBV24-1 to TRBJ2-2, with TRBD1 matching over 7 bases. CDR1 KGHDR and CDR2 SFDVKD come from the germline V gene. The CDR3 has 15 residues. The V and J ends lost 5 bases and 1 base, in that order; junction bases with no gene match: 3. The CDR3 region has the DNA TGTGCCACCAGTGGGGACAGCCTGAACACCGGGGAGCTGTTTTTT. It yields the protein CATSGDSLNTGELFF.

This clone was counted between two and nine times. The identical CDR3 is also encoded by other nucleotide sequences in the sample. CDR3 sequence (DNA): TGTGCCAGCAGTGATGGTGTTTCAGGAAACACCATATATTTT. Protein: CASSDGVSGNTIYF. The V gene is TRBV6-1, the J gene TRBJ1-3; D is uncertain. The length of the CDR3 is 14 residues. V was trimmed by 3 bases and J by 4 bases, leaving 10 bases between them. Per germline, CDR1 MNHNS and CDR2 SASEGT.

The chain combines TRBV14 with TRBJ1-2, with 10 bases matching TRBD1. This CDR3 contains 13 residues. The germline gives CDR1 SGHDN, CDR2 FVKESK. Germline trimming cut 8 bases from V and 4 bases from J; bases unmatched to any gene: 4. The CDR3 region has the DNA TGTGCCAGCCGCCGGACAGGGGGCTATGGCTACACCTTC. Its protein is CASRRTGGYGYTF.

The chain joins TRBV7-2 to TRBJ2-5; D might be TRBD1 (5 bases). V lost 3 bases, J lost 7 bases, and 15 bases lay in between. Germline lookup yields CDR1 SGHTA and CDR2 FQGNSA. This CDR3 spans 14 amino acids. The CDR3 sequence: CASSLGRGRGTQYF. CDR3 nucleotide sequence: TGTGCCAGCAGCTTGGGAAGGGGTAGGGGGACCCAGTACTTC.

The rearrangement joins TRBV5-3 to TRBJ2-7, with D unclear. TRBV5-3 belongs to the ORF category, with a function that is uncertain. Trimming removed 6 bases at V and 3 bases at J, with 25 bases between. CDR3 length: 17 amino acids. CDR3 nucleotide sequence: TGTGCCAGAAAAAGGCTTTGTTGGCTTACTACTGACTACGAGCAGTACTTC. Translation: CARKRLCWLTTDYEQYF.

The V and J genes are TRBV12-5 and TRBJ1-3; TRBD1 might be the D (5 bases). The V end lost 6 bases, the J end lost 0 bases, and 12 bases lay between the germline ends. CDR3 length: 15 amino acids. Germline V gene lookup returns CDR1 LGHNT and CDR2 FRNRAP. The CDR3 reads CASGPGRSSGNTIYF. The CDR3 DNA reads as TGTGCTAGTGGACCGGGACGGAGCTCTGGAAACACCATATATTTT. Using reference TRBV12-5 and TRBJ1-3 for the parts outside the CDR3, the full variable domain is DARVTQTPRHKVTEMGQEVTMRCQPILGHNTVFWYRQTMMQGLELLAYFRNRAPLDDSGMPKDRFSAEMPDATLATLKIQPSEPRDSAVYFCASGPGRSSGNTIYFGEGSWLTVV.

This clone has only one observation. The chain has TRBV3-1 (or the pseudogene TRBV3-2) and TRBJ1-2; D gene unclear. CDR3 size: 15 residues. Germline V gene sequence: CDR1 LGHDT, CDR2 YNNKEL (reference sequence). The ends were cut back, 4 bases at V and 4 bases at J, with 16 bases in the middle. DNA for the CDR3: TGTGCCAGCAGCCCCCGCGGGCGGCCCTTCTATGGCTACACCTTC. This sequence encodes CASSPRGRPFYGYTF.

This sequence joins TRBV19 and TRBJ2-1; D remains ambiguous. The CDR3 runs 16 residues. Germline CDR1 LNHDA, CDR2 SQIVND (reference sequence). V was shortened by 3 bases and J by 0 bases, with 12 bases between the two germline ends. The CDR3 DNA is TGTGCCAGTAGTATCATGACACCCAGCTCCTACAATGAGCAGTTCTTC. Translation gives CASSIMTPSSYNEQFF.

This CDR3 reads CASGFTGISADTGELFF. DNA of the CDR3: TGTGCTAGTGGTTTTACCGGGATCTCGGCGGACACCGGGGAGCTGTTTTTT. The J gene is TRBJ2-2, the V gene TRBV12-5; D might be TRBD2 (5 bases). This CDR3 is built from 17 residues. Trimming pared 3 bases from V and 3 bases from J, leaving 17 bases between. From germline, CDR1 is LGHNT and CDR2 FRNRAP.

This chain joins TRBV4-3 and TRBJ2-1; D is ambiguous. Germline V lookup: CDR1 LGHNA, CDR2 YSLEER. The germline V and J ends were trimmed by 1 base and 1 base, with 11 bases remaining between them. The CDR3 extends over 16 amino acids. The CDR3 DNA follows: TGCGCCAGCAGCCAAGGATACAGATTATCCTACAATGAGCAGTTCTTC. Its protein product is CASSQGYRLSYNEQFF.

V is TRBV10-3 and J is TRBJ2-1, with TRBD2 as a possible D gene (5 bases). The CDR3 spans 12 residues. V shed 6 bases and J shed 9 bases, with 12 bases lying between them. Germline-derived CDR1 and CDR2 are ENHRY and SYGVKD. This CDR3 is CAIRRDMGEQFF. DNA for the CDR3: TGTGCCATCAGGAGGGATATGGGTGAGCAGTTCTTC.

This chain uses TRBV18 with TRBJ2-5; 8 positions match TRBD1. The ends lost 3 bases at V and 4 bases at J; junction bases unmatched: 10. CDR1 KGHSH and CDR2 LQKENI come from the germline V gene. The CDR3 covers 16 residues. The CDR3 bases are TGTGCCAGCTCACCCGCGGGACAGGTGGGGAGAGAGACCCAGTACTTC. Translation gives CASSPAGQVGRETQYF.

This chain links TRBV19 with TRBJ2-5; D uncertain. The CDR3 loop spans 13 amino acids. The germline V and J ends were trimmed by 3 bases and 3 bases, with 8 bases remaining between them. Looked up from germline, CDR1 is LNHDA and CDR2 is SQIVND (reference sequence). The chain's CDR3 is CASSILEKETQYF. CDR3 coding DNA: TGTGCCAGTAGTATTCTGGAAAAAGAGACCCAGTACTTC.

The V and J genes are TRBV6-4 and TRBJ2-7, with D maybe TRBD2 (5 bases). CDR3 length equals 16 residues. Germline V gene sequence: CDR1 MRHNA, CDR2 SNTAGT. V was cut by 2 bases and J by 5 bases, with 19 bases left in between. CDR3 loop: CASSDVFAGAAHEQYF. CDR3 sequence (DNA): TGTGCCAGCAGTGACGTTTTCGCGGGTGCCGCCCACGAGCAGTACTTC.

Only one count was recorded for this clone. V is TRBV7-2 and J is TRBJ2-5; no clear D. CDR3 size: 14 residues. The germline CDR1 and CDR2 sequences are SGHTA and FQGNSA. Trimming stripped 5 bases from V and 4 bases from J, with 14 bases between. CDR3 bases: TGTGCCAGCAGCCTCTGGTCGGGTGGAGAGACCCAGTACTTC. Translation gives CASSLWSGGETQYF.

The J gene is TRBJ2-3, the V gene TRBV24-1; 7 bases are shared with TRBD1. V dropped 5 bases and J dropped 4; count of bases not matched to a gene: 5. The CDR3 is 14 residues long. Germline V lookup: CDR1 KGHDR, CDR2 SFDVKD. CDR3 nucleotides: TGTGCCACCAGTGTACAGGGGAACCCAGATACGCAGTATTTT. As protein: CATSVQGNPDTQYF.

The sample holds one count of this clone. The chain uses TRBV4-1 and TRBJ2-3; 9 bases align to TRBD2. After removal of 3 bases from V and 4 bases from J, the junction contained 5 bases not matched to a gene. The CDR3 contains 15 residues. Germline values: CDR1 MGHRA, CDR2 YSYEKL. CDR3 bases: TGCGCCAGCAGCCATCCGGGACTAGCCCCAGATACGCAGTATTTT. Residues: CASSHPGLAPDTQYF.

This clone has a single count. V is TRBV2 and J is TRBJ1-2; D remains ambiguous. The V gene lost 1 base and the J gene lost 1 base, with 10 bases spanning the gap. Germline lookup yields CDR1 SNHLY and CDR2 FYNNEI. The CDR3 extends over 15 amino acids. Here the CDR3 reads CASSEDQSFNYGYTF. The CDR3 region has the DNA TGTGCCAGCAGTGAAGACCAATCCTTTAACTATGGCTACACCTTC.

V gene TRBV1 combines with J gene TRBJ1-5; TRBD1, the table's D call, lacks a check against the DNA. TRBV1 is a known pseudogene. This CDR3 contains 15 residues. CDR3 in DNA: TGCACCAGCAGCCAAGGGGGACAGGGGAGTCAGCCCCAGCATTTT. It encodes CTSSQGGQGSQPQHF.